The 24 T cell receptor beta chains listed next were all sequenced from one sample in a study of monozygotic twins with inflammatory bowel disease. TCRdb reprocessed the 5' RACE reads and keeps a single row for each CDR3 protein, giving no DNA. The clone table shows about 140,000 distinct CDR3 sequences, with the ten largest holding 2.4%. Sequencing input: blood. The receptors stem from a human donor with ulcerative colitis or Crohn's disease, or a healthy co-twin of an affected twin (not recorded which).

The chain has TRBV6-5 and TRBJ1-1. The CDR3 spans 12 residues. Germline V gene lookup returns CDR1 MNHEY and CDR2 SVGAGI. The CDR3 sequence: CASSYGGHRAFF.

V gene TRBV20-1 combines with J gene TRBJ2-4; the D call from TCRdb, TRBD1, cannot be confirmed without DNA. The germline V gene encodes CDR1 DFQATT and CDR2 SNEGSKA (reference sequence). This CDR3 is 14 amino acids long. The CDR3 protein is CSAMGGTTQNIQYF.

The chain uses TRBV28 and TRBJ2-4. This CDR3 is built from 16 residues. The V gene's germline CDR1 is MDHEN and CDR2 SYDVKM. The CDR3 sequence is CASSSTIGVAKNIQYF.

CDR3 region: CASSPGTNRKGYGYTF. The chain is built from TRBV18 and TRBJ1-2. CDR3 length: 16 amino acids. Germline CDR1 KGHSH, CDR2 LQKENI. The full variable domain, in which reference TRBV18 and TRBJ1-2 provide the parts outside the CDR3, is NAGVMQNPRHLVRRRGQEARLRCSPMKGHSHVYWYRQLPEEGLKFMVYLQKENIIDESGMPKERFSAEFPKEGPSILRIQQVVRGDSAAYFCASSPGTNRKGYGYTFGSGTRLTVV.

The chain has TRBV6-5 and TRBJ2-7; no DNA is available, so the TRBD1 call from TCRdb remains unchecked. Germline CDR1 and CDR2: MNHEY and SVGAGI. This CDR3 contains 15 residues. The CDR3: CASELRQGPTYEQYF.

The V call is TRBV5-1, the J call TRBJ2-1; TCRdb calls TRBD1, which cannot be checked without DNA. The germline gives CDR1 SGHRS, CDR2 YFSETQ. CDR3 length: 16 residues. The CDR3 reads CASSLGPPPTGNEQFF.

The rearrangement links TRBV20-1 to TRBJ1-3. Germline CDR1 and CDR2: DFQATT and SNEGSKA (reference sequence). This CDR3 comprises 11 residues. The CDR3 sequence: CSARDGNTIYF.

The rearrangement joins TRBV11-2 to TRBJ2-7. The germline CDR1 and CDR2 sequences are SGHAT and FQNNGV. There are 15 residues in the CDR3. CDR3 protein: CASSLRPVGLHEQYF.

CDR3 protein: CASTGLANTDTQYF. The rearrangement links TRBV12-3 or TRBV12-4 to TRBJ2-3; TCRdb designates TRBD2, a call that cannot be tested without DNA. This CDR3 contains 14 residues.

V is TRBV24-1 and J is TRBJ2-2; TCRdb outputs TRBD1, but without DNA this stays unchecked. The CDR3 contains 22 residues. From germline, CDR1 is KGHDR and CDR2 SFDVKD. CDR3 sequence reads: CATSDLIPQYTDRVMNTGELFF.

The chain recombines TRBV29-1 with TRBJ2-5; no DNA is available, so the TRBD1 call from TCRdb remains unchecked. Germline V gives CDR1 SQVTM, CDR2 ANQGSEA. The CDR3 is 13 residues long. CDR3: CSSGTNLGETQYF.

The rearrangement joins TRBV20-1 to TRBJ1-1; TCRdb proposes TRBD1, but this gene call is untestable without DNA. The length of the CDR3 is 11 residues. Per germline, CDR1 DFQATT and CDR2 SNEGSKA (reference sequence). The CDR3 sequence: CSAKGGTEAFF.

V is TRBV5-1 and J is TRBJ2-3. Germline CDR1 SGHRS, CDR2 YFSETQ. This CDR3 has 14 residues. CDR3: CASSLAGNTDTQYF.

The chain has TRBV7-9 and TRBJ1-2; absent DNA, TCRdb's TRBD1 call cannot be checked. Germline lookup yields CDR1 SEHNR and CDR2 FQNEAQ (reference sequence). The CDR3 totals 16 residues. The CDR3 here is CASSLGGDTNNYGYTF.

V gene TRBV7-2 combines with J gene TRBJ2-4; TCRdb's D gene call, TRBD2, goes unchecked for lack of DNA. Germline CDR1 reads SGHTA; CDR2 reads FQGNSA. The length of the CDR3 is 15 residues. The CDR3 is CASSPRTSGGLIQYF.

This chain joins TRBV4-3 and TRBJ1-3; absent DNA, TCRdb's TRBD1 call cannot be checked. The CDR3 loop spans 18 amino acids. Germline lookup yields CDR1 LGHNA and CDR2 YSLEER. The CDR3 region is CASSQDGGAGISGNTIYF.

The chain joins TRBV10-3 to TRBJ2-1. Germline V gene lookup returns CDR1 ENHRY and CDR2 SYGVKD. The CDR3 loop spans 16 amino acids. The CDR3 loop reads CAISESAQGSYNEQFF.

The CDR3 loop reads CASSPTSGSYEQYF. The V and J genes are TRBV5-4 and TRBJ2-7; TCRdb's D call of TRBD2 is untestable without DNA. CDR1 is SGHNT and CDR2 is YYREEE in the germline V gene (reference sequence). The CDR3 is made up of 14 amino acids.

The CDR3 protein is CASSRSGTGSFYEQYF. The chain couples TRBV3-1 to TRBJ2-7; TCRdb gives TRBD1 as the D gene, but with no DNA this cannot be confirmed. Germline values: CDR1 LGHDT, CDR2 YNNKEL (reference sequence). The CDR3 contains 16 residues.

The chain joins TRBV5-1 to TRBJ2-3; absent DNA, TCRdb's TRBD2 call cannot be checked. CDR1 and CDR2 (germline): SGHRS, YFSETQ. CDR3 length: 18 residues. The CDR3 is CASSLVGTSGGARNTQYF. Combining the CDR3 with reference TRBV5-1 and TRBJ2-3 gives the whole variable domain KAGVTQTPRYLIKTRGQQVTLSCSPISGHRSVSWYQQTPGQGLQFLFEYFSETQRNKGNFPGRFSGRQFSNSRSEMNVSTLELGDSALYLCASSLVGTSGGARNTQYFGPGTRLTVL.

The chain carries TRBV6-1 and TRBJ2-7; absent DNA, TCRdb's TRBD2 call cannot be checked. Per germline, CDR1 MNHNS and CDR2 SASEGT. There are 16 residues in the CDR3. CDR3 residues: CASRREGTVPTYEQYF.

V is TRBV2 and J is TRBJ2-7; no DNA is available, so the TRBD1 call from TCRdb remains unchecked. Germline-derived CDR1 and CDR2 are SNHLY and FYNNEI. This CDR3 spans 14 amino acids. CDR3 in amino acids: CASRHGTDSYEQYF. Full variable domain (outside the CDR3, taken from reference TRBV2 and TRBJ2-7): EPEVTQTPSHQVTQMGQEVILRCVPISNHLYFYWYRQILGQKVEFLVSFYNNEISEKSEIFDDQFSVERPDGSNFTLKIRSTKLEDSAMYFCASRHGTDSYEQYFGPGTRLTVT.

V usage is TRBV7-2 and J usage is TRBJ2-3; TCRdb lists TRBD2, though no DNA is available to test this call. The germline CDR1 and CDR2 sequences are SGHTA and FQGNSA. The CDR3 runs 14 residues. This CDR3 reads CASSFLGGADTQYF. Full variable domain (missing parts from reference TRBV7-2 and TRBJ2-3): GAGVSQSPSNKVTEKGKDVELRCDPISGHTALYWYRQSLGQGLEFLIYFQGNSAPDKSGLPSDRFSAERTGGSVSTLTIQRTQQEDSAVYLCASSFLGGADTQYFGPGTRLTVL.

The chain uses TRBV4-1 and TRBJ1-2. The CDR3 extends over 13 amino acids. Germline lookup yields CDR1 MGHRA and CDR2 YSYEKL. The CDR3 sequence: CASSQDLLKGYTF.